This is a list of T cell receptor beta chains from one sample in a study of cytomegalovirus exposure and HLA in healthy donors. Profiling relied on immunoSEQ multiplex PCR, and the TCRdb table lists in-frame clones only, not all of them. The sample holds tens of thousands of clones, over 60% seen once. The source material was PBMCs. These receptors were obtained from a middle-aged man in good health and CMV-seronegative. Both conserved end residues are part of each CDR3. Fields, in order: clone size, D gene, V gene, J gene, CDR3 protein, CDR3 DNA. The D gene is left open where the match is weak. Size tells how often a clone was seen (once, few, many) or the class of an expanded clone, and some rows leave it out.

clone size: NA
D gene: TRBD1
V gene: TRBV7-3
J gene: TRBJ1-1
CDR3 protein: CASSVGTGTEAFF
CDR3 DNA: TGTGCCAGCAGCGTAGGGACAGGCACTGAAGCTTTCTTT

clone size: NA
D gene: TRBD1
V gene: TRBV5-6
J gene: TRBJ1-2
CDR3 protein: CASSQLGAGGNYGYTF
CDR3 DNA: TGTGCCAGCAGCCAACTTGGGGCAGGGGGTAACTATGGCTACACCTTC

clone size: NA
D gene: NA
V gene: TRBV4-2
J gene: TRBJ1-1
CDR3 protein: CASSLGFGNTEAFF
CDR3 DNA: TGTGCCAGCAGCCTCGGGTTTGGGAACACTGAAGCTTTCTTT

clone size: NA
D gene: TRBD1
V gene: TRBV28
J gene: TRBJ1-2
CDR3 protein: CASSFGTGKIDGYTF
CDR3 DNA: TGTGCCAGCAGTTTCGGGACAGGGAAAATTGATGGCTACACCTTC

clone size: NA
D gene: NA
V gene: TRBV28
J gene: TRBJ2-7
CDR3 protein: CASTLGGNSFSYEQYF
CDR3 DNA: TGTGCCAGCACCCTGGGCGGGAATTCCTTTTCCTACGAGCAGTACTTC

clone size: few
D gene: NA
V gene: TRBV2
J gene: TRBJ1-5
CDR3 protein: CASSEDSQGYQPQHF
CDR3 DNA: TGTGCCAGCAGTGAAGATAGTCAGGGATATCAGCCCCAGCATTTT

clone size: once
D gene: TRBD1
V gene: TRBV6-1
J gene: TRBJ2-3
CDR3 protein: CASSEEGRGILTDTQYF
CDR3 DNA: TGTGCCAGCAGTGAAGAGGGCAGGGGGATTTTGACAGATACGCAGTATTTT

clone size: NA
D gene: NA
V gene: TRBV11-2
J gene: TRBJ1-1
CDR3 protein: CASSQGQSWAEAFF
CDR3 DNA: TGTGCCAGCAGCCAGGGCCAGAGTTGGGCTGAAGCTTTCTTT

clone size: NA
D gene: NA
V gene: TRBV7-9
J gene: TRBJ2-1
CDR3 protein: CASSLVRSSYNEQFF
CDR3 DNA: TGTGCCAGCAGCTTAGTTCGGAGCTCCTACAATGAGCAGTTCTTC

clone size: NA
D gene: NA
V gene: TRBV29-1
J gene: TRBJ2-7
CDR3 protein: CSVGKDSPYEQYF
CDR3 DNA: TGCAGCGTTGGGAAGGACTCACCCTACGAGCAGTACTTC

clone size: NA
D gene: NA
V gene: TRBV5-4
J gene: TRBJ2-3
CDR3 protein: CASSTGLAGSTDTQYF
CDR3 DNA: TGTGCCAGCAGCACCGGACTCGCAGGATCCACAGATACGCAGTATTTT

clone size: NA
D gene: TRBD1
V gene: TRBV27
J gene: TRBJ1-1
CDR3 protein: CASSLAGGTEAFF
CDR3 DNA: TGTGCCAGCAGTTTGGCAGGGGGGACTGAAGCTTTCTTT

clone size: NA
D gene: NA
V gene: TRBV27
J gene: TRBJ1-5
CDR3 protein: CASSPTDLGFRNQPQHF
CDR3 DNA: TGTGCCAGCAGCCCGACAGACCTGGGGTTTCGCAATCAGCCCCAGCATTTT

clone size: once
D gene: NA
V gene: TRBV27
J gene: TRBJ2-5
CDR3 protein: CASGLLGRETQYF
CDR3 DNA: TGTGCCAGCGGATTGTTGGGGAGGGAGACCCAGTACTTC

clone size: NA
D gene: TRBD1
V gene: TRBV6-5
J gene: TRBJ2-7
CDR3 protein: CASSSPGQGYEQYF
CDR3 DNA: TGTGCCAGCAGTTCACCGGGACAGGGGTACGAGCAGTACTTC

clone size: NA
D gene: NA
V gene: TRBV6-5
J gene: TRBJ2-2
CDR3 protein: CASSYSSGSHTGELFF
CDR3 DNA: TGTGCCAGCAGTTACTCCTCGGGGTCTCACACCGGGGAGCTGTTTTTT

clone size: NA
D gene: TRBD2
V gene: TRBV11-2
J gene: TRBJ2-1
CDR3 protein: CASSLSGRAHEQFF
CDR3 DNA: TGTGCCAGCAGCCTTAGCGGGAGGGCCCATGAGCAGTTCTTC

clone size: NA
D gene: NA
V gene: TRBV19
J gene: TRBJ1-1
CDR3 protein: CASSIGGTLNTEAFF
CDR3 DNA: TGTGCCAGTAGTATTGGCGGCACCTTGAACACTGAAGCTTTCTTT

clone size: NA
D gene: NA
V gene: TRBV28
J gene: TRBJ1-2
CDR3 protein: CASSLTGNYGYTF
CDR3 DNA: TGTGCCAGCAGTTTGACGGGGAACTATGGCTACACCTTC

clone size: NA
D gene: TRBD1
V gene: TRBV28
J gene: TRBJ2-5
CDR3 protein: CASSFPGQGAFRQYF
CDR3 DNA: TGTGCCAGCAGCTTCCCGGGACAGGGGGCGTTTCGGCAGTACTTC

clone size: NA
D gene: NA
V gene: TRBV29-1
J gene: TRBJ2-5
CDR3 protein: CSVANKAGGETQYF
CDR3 DNA: TGCAGCGTTGCCAACAAGGCCGGAGGAGAGACCCAGTACTTC

clone size: NA
D gene: NA
V gene: TRBV7-9
J gene: TRBJ2-7
CDR3 protein: CASSLDRGQGQYF
CDR3 DNA: TGTGCCAGCAGCTTAGATCGGGGTCAAGGGCAGTACTTC

clone size: NA
D gene: TRBD1
V gene: TRBV27
J gene: TRBJ2-7
CDR3 protein: CASSRTGLEQYF
CDR3 DNA: TGTGCCAGCAGCAGGACAGGGCTTGAGCAGTACTTC

clone size: NA
D gene: TRBD1
V gene: TRBV15
J gene: TRBJ2-3
CDR3 protein: CATSRGRGQGDTQYF
CDR3 DNA: TGTGCCACCAGCAGAGGCAGGGGGCAGGGGGATACGCAGTATTTT

clone size: NA
D gene: NA
V gene: TRBV7-9
J gene: TRBJ1-2
CDR3 protein: CASSLEGVGYTF
CDR3 DNA: TGTGCCAGCAGCTTAGAAGGGGTTGGCTACACCTTC

clone size: few
D gene: TRBD2
V gene: TRBV15
J gene: TRBJ2-3
CDR3 protein: CATSRDFGGGTDTQYF
CDR3 DNA: TGTGCCACCAGCAGAGATTTCGGGGGGGGGACAGATACGCAGTATTTT

clone size: NA
D gene: NA
V gene: TRBV5-4
J gene: TRBJ2-1
CDR3 protein: CASSRSISVEQFF
CDR3 DNA: TGTGCCAGCAGCCGTTCCATTTCGGTTGAGCAGTTCTTC

clone size: NA
D gene: NA
V gene: TRBV7-9
J gene: TRBJ2-1
CDR3 protein: CSSSARLALGGEQFF
CDR3 DNA: TGTTCCAGCAGCGCCCGACTAGCCCTAGGGGGGGAGCAGTTCTTC

clone size: NA
D gene: TRBD1
V gene: TRBV5-5
J gene: TRBJ2-7
CDR3 protein: CASSGDRYEQYF
CDR3 DNA: TGTGCCAGCAGTGGGGACAGGTACGAGCAGTACTTC

clone size: NA
D gene: TRBD2
V gene: TRBV5-4
J gene: TRBJ2-5
CDR3 protein: CASSLGAGAETQYF
CDR3 DNA: TGTGCCAGCAGCTTAGGAGCGGGAGCGGAGACCCAGTACTTC

clone size: medium-sized
D gene: NA
V gene: TRBV10-2
J gene: TRBJ2-7
CDR3 protein: CASSDGKRKPYEQYF
CDR3 DNA: TGCGCCAGCAGTGACGGCAAGAGGAAACCCTACGAGCAGTACTTC

clone size: NA
D gene: TRBD2
V gene: TRBV4-1
J gene: TRBJ2-1
CDR3 protein: CASSVWTSGSSYNEQFF
CDR3 DNA: TGCGCCAGCAGCGTATGGACTAGCGGGTCCTCCTACAATGAGCAGTTCTTC

clone size: NA
D gene: TRBD2
V gene: TRBV14
J gene: TRBJ2-7
CDR3 protein: CASSRAGGLSSYEQYF
CDR3 DNA: TGTGCCAGCAGCCGCGCGGGGGGGCTAAGCTCCTACGAGCAGTACTTC

clone size: NA
D gene: NA
V gene: TRBV30
J gene: TRBJ1-3
CDR3 protein: CAIQAGSGNTIYF
CDR3 DNA: TGTGCCATCCAGGCCGGCTCTGGAAACACCATATATTTT

clone size: few
D gene: TRBD1
V gene: TRBV5-6
J gene: TRBJ1-2
CDR3 protein: CASSGDHRDRRDGYTF
CDR3 DNA: TGTGCCAGCAGCGGAGACCACCGGGACAGGCGAGATGGCTACACCTTC

clone size: NA
D gene: NA
V gene: TRBV28
J gene: TRBJ1-2
CDR3 protein: CASRSESGVYGYTF
CDR3 DNA: TGTGCCAGCAGATCCGAATCAGGGGTCTATGGCTACACCTTC

clone size: NA
D gene: TRBD1
V gene: TRBV6-5
J gene: TRBJ2-7
CDR3 protein: CASSSLGTEWPYEQYF
CDR3 DNA: TGTGCCAGCAGTTCACTGGGGACAGAGTGGCCCTACGAGCAGTACTTC

clone size: NA
D gene: NA
V gene: TRBV2
J gene: TRBJ1-2
CDR3 protein: CASSEEGAYGYTF
CDR3 DNA: TGTGCCAGCAGTGAAGAAGGGGCGTATGGCTACACCTTC

clone size: NA
D gene: TRBD2
V gene: TRBV7-9
J gene: TRBJ2-2
CDR3 protein: CASVGGGTGELFF
CDR3 DNA: TGTGCCAGCGTTGGGGGGGGAACCGGGGAGCTGTTTTTT

clone size: NA
D gene: TRBD2
V gene: TRBV19
J gene: TRBJ2-1
CDR3 protein: CASSMPTSGYNEQFF
CDR3 DNA: TGTGCCAGTAGTATGCCGACTAGCGGATACAATGAGCAGTTCTTC

clone size: once
D gene: TRBD1
V gene: TRBV9
J gene: TRBJ2-2
CDR3 protein: CASSPGQATGELFF
CDR3 DNA: TGTGCCAGCAGCCCCGGACAGGCGACCGGGGAGCTGTTTTTT

clone size: NA
D gene: TRBD1
V gene: TRBV10-1
J gene: TRBJ2-7
CDR3 protein: CASSPDRGYEQYF
CDR3 DNA: TGCGCCAGCAGCCCGGACAGGGGGTACGAGCAGTACTTC

clone size: NA
D gene: NA
V gene: TRBV28
J gene: TRBJ2-5
CDR3 protein: CASSSLSTAQETQYF
CDR3 DNA: TGTGCCAGCAGTTCGTTATCCACCGCGCAAGAGACCCAGTACTTC

clone size: once
D gene: TRBD1
V gene: TRBV29-1
J gene: TRBJ2-2
CDR3 protein: CSVDWDRATGELFF
CDR3 DNA: TGCAGCGTTGATTGGGACAGGGCCACCGGGGAGCTGTTTTTT

clone size: NA
D gene: NA
V gene: TRBV19
J gene: TRBJ2-1
CDR3 protein: CASSPRGRSYNEQFF
CDR3 DNA: TGTGCCAGTAGTCCGCGCGGCCGCTCCTACAATGAGCAGTTCTTC

clone size: NA
D gene: NA
V gene: TRBV2
J gene: TRBJ2-7
CDR3 protein: CASSLREQYF
CDR3 DNA: TGTGCCAGCAGCCTACGCGAGCAGTACTTC

clone size: few
D gene: NA
V gene: TRBV19
J gene: TRBJ2-3
CDR3 protein: CASRLAHGTDTQYF
CDR3 DNA: TGTGCCAGTAGACTAGCTCACGGCACAGATACGCAGTATTTT

clone size: NA
D gene: TRBD2
V gene: TRBV28
J gene: TRBJ2-5
CDR3 protein: CASTRSGGRAKETQYF
CDR3 DNA: TGTGCCAGCACCAGAAGTGGCGGGAGAGCAAAAGAGACCCAGTACTTC

clone size: NA
D gene: NA
V gene: TRBV7-2
J gene: TRBJ2-3
CDR3 protein: CASSPGSLSDTQYF
CDR3 DNA: TGTGCCAGCAGTCCGGGATCCCTCAGTGATACGCAGTATTTT

clone size: NA
D gene: TRBD2
V gene: TRBV5-1
J gene: TRBJ2-4
CDR3 protein: CASSGLAGAKNIQYF
CDR3 DNA: TGCGCCAGCAGCGGACTAGCGGGAGCCAAAAACATTCAGTACTTC

clone size: once
D gene: TRBD1
V gene: TRBV7-9
J gene: TRBJ1-1
CDR3 protein: CASSLGQENTEAFF
CDR3 DNA: TGTGCCAGCAGCCTGGGACAGGAGAACACTGAAGCTTTCTTT

clone size: NA
D gene: NA
V gene: TRBV7-9
J gene: TRBJ1-4
CDR3 protein: CASSRRTATNEKLFF
CDR3 DNA: TGTGCCAGCAGCCGTCGGACAGCAACTAATGAAAAACTGTTTTTT

clone size: NA
D gene: NA
V gene: TRBV18
J gene: TRBJ2-1
CDR3 protein: CASSGDIYNEQFF
CDR3 DNA: TGTGCCAGCTCCGGGGATATCTACAATGAGCAGTTCTTC

clone size: NA
D gene: TRBD1
V gene: TRBV27
J gene: TRBJ1-1
CDR3 protein: CASNLPGTGNTEAFF
CDR3 DNA: TGTGCCAGCAACCTACCCGGGACAGGGAACACTGAAGCTTTCTTT

clone size: NA
D gene: NA
V gene: TRBV4-3
J gene: TRBJ1-1
CDR3 protein: CASSQDARNTEAFF
CDR3 DNA: TGCGCCAGCAGCCAAGATGCCAGGAACACTGAAGCTTTCTTT

clone size: NA
D gene: NA
V gene: TRBV7-2
J gene: TRBJ2-3
CDR3 protein: CASSLEGAAGDTQYF
CDR3 DNA: TGTGCCAGCAGCTTGGAGGGAGCGGCCGGGGATACGCAGTATTTT

clone size: NA
D gene: TRBD2
V gene: TRBV19
J gene: TRBJ2-7
CDR3 protein: CASNAGGPGEQYF
CDR3 DNA: TGTGCCAGTAACGCGGGAGGGCCGGGCGAGCAGTACTTC

clone size: NA
D gene: NA
V gene: TRBV6-6
J gene: TRBJ2-5
CDR3 protein: CASSYGAGWGETQYF
CDR3 DNA: TGTGCCAGCAGTTACGGGGCGGGATGGGGGGAGACCCAGTACTTC

clone size: NA
D gene: TRBD1
V gene: TRBV6-1
J gene: TRBJ2-7
CDR3 protein: CASRDSYEQYF
CDR3 DNA: TGTGCCAGCCGGGACAGCTACGAGCAGTACTTC